Presented here are 3 T cell receptor beta chains from one specimen sequenced in a study of T-cell reconstitution after alpha-beta-depleted transplantation in children. The TCRbeta library was prepared with unique molecular identifiers. TCRdb itself ran the PCR reads through MiXCR, one entry per CDR3 protein. This sample yields about 640,000 distinct CDR3 sequences, of which roughly 17% are seen a single time; over 0.95% belongs to the top ten. Sequenced material: PBMCs from the stem cell graft donor, taken from the stem cell graft. These receptors were obtained from a human donor who donated a stem cell graft to a child with acute myeloid leukemia.

This clonotype turned up a few times. V is TRBV20-1 and J is TRBJ1-5; D is undetermined. V shed 3 bases and J shed 11 bases, with 14 bases lying between them. The CDR3 sequence is 12 residues long. Looked up from germline, CDR1 is DFQATT and CDR2 is SNEGSKA (reference sequence). The CDR3 DNA is TGCAGTGCTAGGAAGACCCCGGGAGCCCAGCATTTT. Translating gives CSARKTPGAQHF.

In DNA form, the CDR3 reads TGTGCCAGCAGTTTTGACAGGTCCTCCACAGATACGCAGTATTTT. Translated, it gives CASSFDRSSTDTQYF. V usage is TRBV6-5 and J usage is TRBJ2-3; tentatively, D is TRBD1 (6 bases). The CDR3 has 15 amino acids. V was clipped by 4 bases and J by 2 bases, with 13 bases between them. Germline CDR1 and CDR2: MNHEY and SVGAGI.

V usage is TRBV9 and J usage is TRBJ2-3; D unresolved. CDR3 length: 16 amino acids. Trimming removed 4 bases at V and 0 bases at J, with 15 bases between. CDR1 and CDR2 from the germline V gene are SGDLS and YYNGEE. CDR3 residues: CASSLRTSSSTDTQYF. The CDR3 DNA reads TGTGCCAGCAGCCTCCGGACCTCCTCTAGCACAGATACGCAGTATTTT. Full variable domain (outside the CDR3, taken from reference TRBV9 and TRBJ2-3): DSGVTQTPKHLITATGQRVTLRCSPRSGDLSVYWYQQSLDQGLQFLIQYYNGEERAKGNILERFSAQQFPDLHSELNLSSLELGDSALYFCASSLRTSSSTDTQYFGPGTRLTVL.